This passage covers 19 T cell receptor beta chains from one sample sequenced in a study of blood T cell repertoires in COVID-19. Produced via immunoSEQ multiplex PCR; TCRdb's table is partial and in-frame only. This sample has approximately 240,000 clones, with over 90% found just once. The sequenced material came from peripheral blood. The receptor set was obtained from a man aged 30 to 39 with COVID-19, enrolled during active disease.

This chain connects TRBV5-1 to TRBJ2-1; the match to TRBD2 covers 8 bases. Germline-derived CDR1 and CDR2 are SGHRS and YFSETQ. The J segment lost 2 bases and the V segment lost 4 bases, leaving 5 bases of the junction unmatched. This CDR3 has 15 amino acids. The CDR3 here is CASSRTSGTYNEQFF. DNA of the CDR3: TGCGCCAGCAGCCGTACTAGCGGAACCTACAATGAGCAGTTCTTC.

This chain uses TRBV4-1 with TRBJ1-5; D not resolved. CDR1 and CDR2 from the germline V gene are MGHRA and YSYEKL. Trimming removed 0 bases from V and 0 bases from J, with 18 bases in between. CDR3 length: 19 residues. CDR3 coding DNA: TGCGCCAGCAGCCAAGACTTTATTGGCCCAGGCTATAGCAATCAGCCCCAGCATTTT. Its protein is CASSQDFIGPGYSNQPQHF.

This sequence joins TRBV6-5 and TRBJ1-5; TRBD1 matches at 12 bases. Germline CDR1 reads MNHEY; CDR2 reads SVGAGI. Trimming at V came to 6 bases and at J to 6 bases, leaving 6 bases not matched to a gene. The CDR3 consists of 15 residues. The CDR3 loop is CASRAGTGGFQPQHF. DNA of the CDR3: TGTGCCAGCAGGGCCGGGACAGGGGGCTTTCAGCCCCAGCATTTT.

V usage is TRBV6-2 or TRBV6-3 and J usage is TRBJ1-2, with 8 bases lining up with TRBD1. Germline trimming cut 2 bases from V and 2 bases from J; bases unmatched to any gene: 13. In germline, CDR1 is MNHEY, CDR2 SVGEGT. This CDR3 has 18 amino acids. The CDR3: CASSYSRTWQGANYGYTF. The CDR3 nucleotides read TGTGCCAGCAGTTACAGCAGGACCTGGCAGGGGGCAAACTATGGCTACACCTTC.

This clone occurred a few times. The chain uses TRBV5-4 and TRBJ1-3, with TRBD1 as a possible D gene (6 bases). Germline V gene lookup returns CDR1 SGHNT and CDR2 YYREEE (reference sequence). This CDR3 contains 13 residues. V was shortened by 2 bases and J by 4 bases, with 7 bases between the two germline ends. CDR3 residues: CASSLDRGNTIYF. DNA for the CDR3: TGTGCCAGCAGCTTAGACAGGGGAAACACCATATATTTT. Full variable domain (missing parts from reference TRBV5-4 and TRBJ1-3): ETGVTQSPTHLIKTRGQQVTLRCSSQSGHNTVSWYQQALGQGPQFIFQYYREEENGRGNFPPRFSGLQFPNYSSELNVNALELDDSALYLCASSLDRGNTIYFGEGSWLTVV.

V gene TRBV5-1 combines with J gene TRBJ1-3; possible D gene TRBD1, 6 bases. The CDR3 consists of 14 residues. V lost 2 bases and J lost 3, with 9 bases in between. Germline V CDR1 and CDR2: SGHRS, YFSETQ. CDR3 sequence (DNA): TGCGCCAGCAGCTTTGGACAGCTTGGAAACACCATATATTTT. It encodes CASSFGQLGNTIYF.

The chain carries TRBV29-1 and TRBJ1-1, with 7 bases that match TRBD1. The CDR3 is 12 residues long. The germline CDR1 and CDR2 sequences are SQVTM and ANQGSEA. The CDR3 bases are TGCTTGGTCAGGGGGGCGAACACTGAAGCTTTCTTT. Translated: CLVRGANTEAFF.

In its sample, this clone was seen once. V is TRBV5-1 and J is TRBJ1-5, with 8 bases aligning to TRBD1. Germline CDR1 and CDR2: SGHRS and YFSETQ. J lost 7 bases, V lost 3 bases, and 6 bases had no gene match. This CDR3 region has 14 residues. CDR3 residues: CASSWSTGDQPQHF. The CDR3 bases are TGCGCCAGCAGCTGGTCGACAGGGGACCAGCCCCAGCATTTT.

V and J are TRBV29-1 and TRBJ1-2, with 7 bases fitting TRBD1. The trim removed 5 bases at V and 3 bases at J, leaving 9 bases unmatched. In germline, CDR1 is SQVTM, CDR2 ANQGSEA. The CDR3 has 14 residues. In DNA, the CDR3 is TGCAGCGTTAGGGGAACGGGACAGTACTATGGCTACACCTTC. Amino acids: CSVRGTGQYYGYTF.

The chain uses TRBV2 and TRBJ1-1, with a possible D match to TRBD1 (5 bases). The CDR3 totals 15 residues. The germline CDR1 and CDR2 sequences are SNHLY and FYNNEI. Trimming cost V 4 bases and J 6 bases, with 18 bases left between them. The CDR3 loop reads CASSGIQGRWAEAFF. CDR3 coding DNA: TGTGCCAGCAGTGGGATTCAGGGAAGATGGGCTGAAGCTTTCTTT.

This chain connects TRBV4-2 to TRBJ2-1, with 12 bases matching TRBD2. CDR3 length equals 16 residues. V dropped 0 bases and J dropped 5; count of bases not matched to a gene: 2. Looked up from germline, CDR1 is LGHNA and CDR2 is YNFKEQ. DNA of the CDR3: TGTGCCAGCAGCCAAGACGGACTAGCGGGGCACAATGAGCAGTTCTTC. It is translated as CASSQDGLAGHNEQFF.

The rearrangement uses TRBV3-1 (or the pseudogene TRBV3-2) and TRBJ1-2, with D perhaps matching TRBD1 (6 bases). The CDR3 extends over 13 amino acids. Germline values: CDR1 LGHDT, CDR2 YNNKEL (reference sequence). V shed 0 bases and J shed 9 bases, with 11 bases lying between them. The CDR3 spells CASSQDGGSSYTF. CDR3 DNA: TGTGCCAGCAGCCAAGATGGGGGCTCGAGCTACACCTTC.

The chain employs TRBV6-1 and TRBJ1-4, with 7 bases fitting TRBD1. This CDR3 has 15 amino acids. The germline V gene encodes CDR1 MNHNS and CDR2 SASEGT. Trimming at V came to 2 bases and at J to 12 bases, leaving 12 bases not matched to a gene. The DNA for the CDR3 is TGTGCCAGCAGTGAACGGGGACAGCCTTTAAGGGAACTGTTTTTT. Encoded protein: CASSERGQPLRELFF.

This clone was detected a few times. The V call is TRBV14, the J call TRBJ1-2, with D possibly being TRBD1 (6 bases). Germline CDR1 reads SGHDN; CDR2 reads FVKESK. This CDR3 contains 15 residues. The germline V and J ends were trimmed by 1 base and 5 bases, with 14 bases remaining between them. In DNA form, the CDR3 reads TGTGCCAGCAGCCAAGTGCAGGGGCAAATGTATGGCTACACCTTC. Translating gives CASSQVQGQMYGYTF.

The chain is built from TRBV18 and TRBJ1-6; TRBD1 matches 10 bases. Germline V gives CDR1 KGHSH, CDR2 LQKENI. J was trimmed by 4 bases and V by 3 bases; bases with no gene match: 9. The CDR3 sequence is 18 residues long. CDR3 DNA: TGTGCCAGCTCACCTACAGCGACAGGGGGCCCTTATAATTCACCCCTCCACTTT. As protein: CASSPTATGGPYNSPLHF.

This sequence joins TRBV7-9 and TRBJ2-3; a possible D gene is TRBD1 (5 bases). The CDR3 extends over 14 amino acids. Trimming shortened V by 1 base and J by 1 base, and 6 bases separated the two germline ends. Germline V gene data show CDR1 as SEHNR and CDR2 as FQNEAQ (reference sequence). The CDR3 loop is CASSLVGGTDTQYF. CDR3 nucleotides: TGTGCCAGCAGCTTAGTAGGGGGCACAGATACGCAGTATTTT.

V and J are TRBV5-1 and TRBJ2-3; 8 bases fit TRBD2. This CDR3 comprises 17 residues. Per germline, CDR1 SGHRS and CDR2 YFSETQ. V was pared by 0 bases and J by 0 bases, with 6 bases of the junction left unmatched. In nucleotides, the CDR3 is TGCGCCAGCAGCTTGGGGCTACGGGGGGGAAGCACAGATACGCAGTATTTT. It specifies CASSLGLRGGSTDTQYF.

The chain is built from TRBV10-2 and TRBJ2-7; 9 positions match TRBD1. Germline CDR1 WSHSY, CDR2 SAAADI. The CDR3 contains 14 residues. J gave up 2 bases and V 6 bases, and 5 bases lay outside the gene matches. The CDR3 DNA reads TGCGCCAGCAGAAACCGGGACAGGGCCTACGAGCAGTACTTC. Residues: CASRNRDRAYEQYF.

The chain uses TRBV19 and TRBJ2-1; 10 bases are a match to TRBD2. There are 16 residues in the CDR3. The trim removed 2 bases at V and 1 base at J, leaving 2 bases unmatched. CDR1 is LNHDA, CDR2 SQIVND, per germline (reference sequence). The CDR3 nucleotides read TGTGCCAGTAGTATATTAGCGGGGGGATCCTACAATGAGCAGTTCTTC. This codes for CASSILAGGSYNEQFF. Filled out from reference TRBV19 and TRBJ2-1, the complete variable domain reads DGGITQSPKYLFRKEGQNVTLSCEQNLNHDAMYWYRQDPGQGLRLIYYSQIVNDFQKGDIAEGYSVSREKKESFPLTVTSAQKNPTAFYLCASSILAGGSYNEQFFGPGTRLTVL.